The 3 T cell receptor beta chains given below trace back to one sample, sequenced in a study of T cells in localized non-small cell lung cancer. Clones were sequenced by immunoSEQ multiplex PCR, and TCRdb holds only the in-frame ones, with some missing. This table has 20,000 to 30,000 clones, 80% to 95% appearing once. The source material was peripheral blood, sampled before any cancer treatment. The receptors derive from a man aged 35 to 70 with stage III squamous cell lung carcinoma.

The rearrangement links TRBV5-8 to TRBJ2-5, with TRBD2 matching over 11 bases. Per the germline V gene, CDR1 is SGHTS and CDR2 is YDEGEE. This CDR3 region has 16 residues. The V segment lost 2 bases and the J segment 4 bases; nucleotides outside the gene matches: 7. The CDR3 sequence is CASSFWLAGGRETQYF. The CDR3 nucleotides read TGTGCCAGCAGCTTTTGGCTAGCGGGGGGACGAGAGACCCAGTACTTC.

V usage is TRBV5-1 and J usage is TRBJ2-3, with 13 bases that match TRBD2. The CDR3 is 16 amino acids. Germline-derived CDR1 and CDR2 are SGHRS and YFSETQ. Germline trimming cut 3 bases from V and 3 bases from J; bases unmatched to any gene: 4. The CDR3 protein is CASSSRLAGGTDTQYF. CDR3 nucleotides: TGCGCCAGCAGCTCCCGACTAGCGGGAGGAACAGATACGCAGTATTTT.

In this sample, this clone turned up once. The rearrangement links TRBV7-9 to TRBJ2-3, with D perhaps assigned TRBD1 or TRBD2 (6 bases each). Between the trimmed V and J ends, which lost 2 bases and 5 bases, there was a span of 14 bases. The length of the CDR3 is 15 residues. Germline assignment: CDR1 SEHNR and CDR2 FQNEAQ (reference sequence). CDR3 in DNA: TGTGCCAGCAGCTTACGGGGGCTCGGTGGAGATACGCAGTATTTT. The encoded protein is CASSLRGLGGDTQYF.